The T cell receptor beta chain described here comes from a study of human T cells and chemical hapten exposure. The overall study: The variation in per-sample TCR yields arose mainly from small differences in pooled library volumes. Notes on the study in general: No change in TCRs above 1 in 1000 frequency was produced by DPC sensitization.

Individual cDNA molecules received unique molecular identifiers in the library. Original analysis: Per sample, the median was around 100,000 TCRs, with values from about 24,000 to 680,000. TCRdb re-called the 5' RACE reads with MiXCR, one entry per CDR3 protein. The V and J calls and clone size are TCRdb's, not the authors'. Of tens of thousands of distinct CDR3 sequences in the sample, approximately 15% were seen once. This clonotype was picked up a small number of times. The target antigen is unknown. The CDR3 runs 16 residues. The germline gives CDR1 SGDLS, CDR2 YYNGEE. The V and J ends lost 0 bases and 5 bases, in that order; junction bases with no gene match: 5. Blood, whole and unfractionated, served as the source for total RNA extraction.

This sequence originates from a female donor in good health. V usage is TRBV9 and J usage is TRBJ2-5; 12 bases are a match to TRBD2. In nucleotides, the CDR3 is TGTGCCAGCAGCGTAGCTCTAGCGGGAGGGCGGGAGACCCAGTACTTC. It encodes CASSVALAGGRETQYF.